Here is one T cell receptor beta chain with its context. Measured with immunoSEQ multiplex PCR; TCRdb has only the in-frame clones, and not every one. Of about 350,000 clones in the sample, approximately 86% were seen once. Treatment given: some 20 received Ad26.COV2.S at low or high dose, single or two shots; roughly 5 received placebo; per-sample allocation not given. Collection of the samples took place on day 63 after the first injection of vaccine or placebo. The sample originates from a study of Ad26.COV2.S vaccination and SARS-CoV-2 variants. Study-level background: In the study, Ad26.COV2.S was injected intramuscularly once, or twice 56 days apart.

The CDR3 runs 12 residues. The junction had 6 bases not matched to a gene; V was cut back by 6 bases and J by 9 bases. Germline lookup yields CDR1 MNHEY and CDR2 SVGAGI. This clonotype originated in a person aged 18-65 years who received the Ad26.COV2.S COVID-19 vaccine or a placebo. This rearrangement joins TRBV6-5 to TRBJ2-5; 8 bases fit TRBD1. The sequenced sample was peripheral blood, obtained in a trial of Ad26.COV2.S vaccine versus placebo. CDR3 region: CASSPQGGPQYF. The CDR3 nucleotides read TGTGCCAGCAGCCCACAGGGGGGTCCCCAGTACTTC.